Following are 20 T cell receptor beta chains from one sample sequenced in a study of blood T cells in healthy people across ages. A second about 7 to 11 cycle PCR used barcoded and J-beta primers. TCRdb processed the 5' RACE reads anew with MiXCR; each CDR3 protein has one entry. The sample has around 580,000 distinct CDR3 sequences; around half are singletons. Material: blood. The origin of the receptors is an elderly man in good health.

The genes are TRBV2 and TRBJ2-1; D is uncertain. Germline loops: CDR1 SNHLY, CDR2 FYNNEI. The CDR3 runs to 13 residues. CDR3 sequence reads: CASSGSSSNEQFF. The CDR3 DNA reads as TGTGCGAGCTCCGGGTCTAGTTCCAATGAGCAGTTCTTC.

V and J are TRBV27 and TRBJ2-3; D not resolved. The length of the CDR3 is 13 residues. Germline assignment: CDR1 MNHEY and CDR2 SMNVEV (reference sequence). Trimming left V 6 bases short and J 9 bases short, with 16 bases between. CDR3 sequence: CASSRPSLHTQYF. The CDR3 DNA follows: TGTGCCAGCAGCCGGCCGAGCCTCCACACGCAGTATTTT.

The J gene is TRBJ2-5, the V gene TRBV7-9; maybe TRBD2 (6 bases). The CDR3 sequence is 16 residues long. Trimming removed 2 bases from V and 1 base from J, with 14 bases in between. CDR1 is SEHNR and CDR2 is FQNEAQ in the germline V gene (reference sequence). CDR3 sequence: CASSLRRGWGQETQYF. As DNA, the CDR3 is TGTGCCAGCAGCTTAAGGAGGGGCTGGGGCCAAGAGACCCAGTACTTC.

The chain joins TRBV7-3 to TRBJ2-5; 8 bases match TRBD2. V lost 2 bases and J lost 5; bases outside the gene matches: 7. This CDR3 region has 15 residues. From germline, CDR1 is SGHTA and CDR2 FQGTGA. CDR3 region: CASSLRSGSGETQYF. The CDR3 bases are TGTGCCAGCAGCTTACGGAGCGGGAGTGGGGAGACCCAGTACTTC. The full variable domain, with the rest looked up from reference TRBV7-3 and TRBJ2-5, is GAGVSQTPSNKVTEKGKYVELRCDPISGHTALYWYRQSLGQGPEFLIYFQGTGAADDSGLPNDRFFAVRPEGSVSTLKIQRTERGDSAVYLCASSLRSGSGETQYFGPGTRLLVL.

There are a few counts of this clonotype. V gene TRBV5-5 combines with J gene TRBJ2-1; 7 bases fit TRBD1. There are 14 residues in the CDR3. Germline V gene lookup returns CDR1 SGHKS and CDR2 YYEKEE (reference sequence). Trimming removed 4 bases from V and 3 bases from J; junction bases left unmatched: 4. The CDR3, as DNA: TGTGCCAGCAGCCGGGACAGTAACTACAATGAGCAGTTCTTC. This gives the protein CASSRDSNYNEQFF.

V and J are TRBV10-3 and TRBJ1-4; possibly TRBD1 for D (6 bases). Trimming stripped 8 bases from V and 7 bases from J, with 14 bases between. Germline loops: CDR1 ENHRY, CDR2 SYGVKD. This CDR3 has 13 amino acids. CDR3 amino acids: CAIGSGAGEKLFF. In DNA, the CDR3 is TGTGCCATCGGTTCAGGGGCAGGTGAAAAACTGTTTTTT.

The chain joins TRBV20-1 to TRBJ2-7; 7 nucleotides line up with TRBD2. Germline V lookup: CDR1 DFQATT, CDR2 SNEGSKA (reference sequence). There are 15 residues in the CDR3. Losses at the gene ends were 0 bases for V and 7 bases for J; bases not matched to a gene: 12. The CDR3 protein is CSARDGGSTNNEQYF. CDR3 bases: TGCAGTGCTAGAGATGGCGGGAGTACTAACAATGAGCAGTACTTC.

This clonotype has only a few counts. CDR3: CASRLTSGGDIQYF. The CDR3 DNA follows: TGTGCCAGCAGACTGACTAGCGGGGGGGACATTCAGTACTTC. The chain uses TRBV2 and TRBJ2-4, with 14 positions matching TRBD2. The germline V gene has CDR1 SNHLY and CDR2 FYNNEI. The CDR3 is 14 residues long. V shed 6 bases, J shed 8 bases, and the junction held 3 bases outside the gene matches.

This clonotype was recorded a few times. V usage is TRBV4-3 and J usage is TRBJ1-2, with D unclear. The CDR3 loop spans 14 amino acids. Germline-derived CDR1 and CDR2 are LGHNA and YSLEER. The V end lost 1 base, the J end lost 1 base, and 7 bases lay between the germline ends. CDR3 nucleotide sequence: TGCGCCAGCAGCCAAGGGGTTGGTAACTATGGCTACACCTTC. This sequence encodes CASSQGVGNYGYTF.

The gene calls are TRBV4-2 and TRBJ2-7; 7 nucleotides line up with TRBD2. In germline, CDR1 is LGHNA, CDR2 YNFKEQ. This CDR3 has 15 amino acids. V shed 0 bases and J 5 bases; nucleotides not matched to a gene: 7. The CDR3 DNA is TGTGCCAGCAGCCAAGAGGAGGGAGGGCCCCACGAGCAGTACTTC. It yields the protein CASSQEEGGPHEQYF.

This chain links TRBV9 with TRBJ2-3; 7 nucleotides agree with TRBD2. The CDR3 length is 13 residues. V trimming: 2 bases; J trimming: 8 bases; junction bases outside the gene matches: 5. Germline CDR1 reads SGDLS; CDR2 reads YYNGEE. The CDR3 region has the DNA TGTGCCAGCAGCGTTGACCCGGGGGGTACGCAGTATTTT. Encoded protein: CASSVDPGGTQYF.

J is TRBJ2-1 and V is TRBV5-1, with 14 nucleotides matching TRBD2. The germline V gene encodes CDR1 SGHRS and CDR2 YFSETQ. The CDR3 loop spans 16 amino acids. After removal of 1 base from V and 8 bases from J, the junction contained 5 bases not matched to a gene. The CDR3 bases are TGCGCCAGCAGCTTGACGGGACTAGCGGGGGTGGATGAGCAGTTCTTC. It encodes CASSLTGLAGVDEQFF.

In its sample, this clonotype was seen a few times. The chain recombines TRBV10-3 with TRBJ2-1, with D possibly being TRBD1 (6 bases). V lost 5 bases and J 3 bases, leaving 14 bases between the germline ends. Germline CDR1 ENHRY, CDR2 SYGVKD. CDR3 length: 15 residues. The CDR3 spells CAISSTGSHYNEQFF. The CDR3, as DNA: TGTGCCATCAGTTCAACAGGGTCCCACTACAATGAGCAGTTCTTC.

This clonotype was observed a handful of times. This may stem from a read error, because a much larger clone lies one nucleotide away. V usage is TRBV7-9 and J usage is TRBJ2-4; D remains ambiguous. The J call is in doubt because the DNA end fits TRBJ2-7 better. CDR1 and CDR2 (germline): SEHNR, FQNEAQ (reference sequence). The CDR3 runs to 12 residues. CDR3 sequence: CSSSSLSNEQYF. The CDR3 coding sequence is TGTTCCAGCAGCTCCCTCTCCAACGAGCAGTACTTC.

The gene calls are TRBV20-1 and TRBJ2-3; no reliable D call. The germline V and J ends were trimmed by 1 base and 4 bases, with 9 bases remaining between them. CDR1 is DFQATT, CDR2 SNEGSKA, per germline (reference sequence). This CDR3 comprises 13 residues. The CDR3: CSARVEYADTQYF. CDR3 coding DNA: TGCAGTGCTAGAGTCGAGTACGCAGATACGCAGTATTTT.

The sample holds a few counts of this clonotype. The chain combines TRBV20-1 with TRBJ2-5; TRBD1 aligns across 9 bases. Trimming at V came to 6 bases and at J to 11 bases, leaving 13 bases not matched to a gene. This CDR3 has 13 amino acids. Germline V gene data show CDR1 as DFQATT and CDR2 as SNEGSKA (reference sequence). CDR3 nucleotide sequence: TGCAGTGCAACGCCGGGACAGGGTAGGACGCAGTACTTC. Protein sequence: CSATPGQGRTQYF.

There are many counts of this clonotype. V is TRBV6-6 and J is TRBJ2-1; TRBD1 might be the D (6 bases). CDR1 and CDR2 from the germline V gene are MNHNY and SVGAGI (reference sequence). The CDR3 consists of 14 residues. V lost 2 bases and J lost 8, with 13 bases in between. In DNA, the CDR3 is TGTGCCAGCAGTTACGGTTTGGCAGGGGATGAGCAGTTCTTC. It specifies CASSYGLAGDEQFF.

V and J are TRBV6-6 and TRBJ2-5, with 9 bases identical to TRBD2. V lost 6 bases and J lost 4; bases outside the gene matches: 12. The CDR3 runs to 16 residues. CDR1 is MNHNY, CDR2 SVGAGI, per germline (reference sequence). CDR3 residues: CASSIGLAGHRETQYF. For the CDR3, the DNA is TGTGCCAGCAGCATAGGGCTAGCGGGACACCGAGAGACCCAGTACTTC.

The chain links TRBV20-1 to TRBJ1-2; no reliable D call. The length of the CDR3 is 14 residues. V was cut by 1 base and J by 0 bases, with 9 bases left in between. From germline, CDR1 is DFQATT and CDR2 SNEGSKA (reference sequence). The CDR3 DNA follows: TGCAGTGCTAGAGGAGGTGGGGCTAACTATGGCTACACCTTC. Translated, it gives CSARGGGANYGYTF.

This clonotype has more than one count but fewer than ten. The V gene is TRBV29-1, the J gene TRBJ1-2; 12 bases are shared with TRBD1. The CDR3 contains 14 residues. Germline-derived CDR1 and CDR2 are SQVTM and ANQGSEA. The V and J ends lost 4 bases and 8 bases, in that order; junction bases with no gene match: 8. The CDR3 sequence is CSVGTGTGGWGYTF. The CDR3 bases are TGCAGCGTTGGGACCGGGACAGGGGGCTGGGGCTACACCTTC.